Listed below are T cell receptor beta chains from one sample, sequenced in a study of persistence of HIV-infected CD4 T cells. Produced via immunoSEQ multiplex PCR; TCRdb's table is partial and in-frame only. Of 43,000 or so clones listed, about 90% are singletons. What these receptors recognize is not known. The sequenced sample was CD4+ T cells sorted from PBMCs after 18-hour stimulation, obtained from a patient who received antiretroviral therapy. These receptors came from an adult man with HIV who was CMV-seropositive. Both conserved end residues are part of each CDR3. A D gene is named only where the DNA matches it firmly. Size values are once, few and many counts, or a class for expanded clones, and some rows have none.

TRBD1	TRBV28	TRBJ1-4	.	TGTGCCAGCAGTTCAGGACAGGGGAGTGAAAAACTGTTTTTT	CASSSGQGSEKLFF
.	TRBV24-1	TRBJ2-2	few	TGTGCCACCAGTGGTGCTCCGAACACCGGGGAGCTGTTTTTT	CATSGAPNTGELFF
.	TRBV24-1	TRBJ2-6	.	TGTGCCACCAGTGAGTCGGGTGGAATACTTTCTGGGGCCAACGTCCTGACTTTC	CATSESGGILSGANVLTF
.	TRBV2	TRBJ1-4	.	TGTGCCAGCAGTGAGGGACTCGCAACGAATGAAAAACTGTTTTTT	CASSEGLATNEKLFF
.	TRBV6-6	TRBJ2-3	.	TGTGCCAGCACCACGGGGGCGGGTCGCACAGATACGCAGTATTTT	CASTTGAGRTDTQYF
.	TRBV2	TRBJ1-1	.	TGTGCCAGCACCCTCGAGGGGTCGAACACTGAAGCTTTCTTT	CASTLEGSNTEAFF
TRBD2	TRBV2	TRBJ2-3	.	TGTGCCAGCAGGAGCGGGGGGAGCACAGATACGCAGTATTTT	CASRSGGSTDTQYF
.	TRBV15	TRBJ1-1	.	TGTGCCACCAGCAGAGAGCGAATGAACACTGAAGCTTTCTTT	CATSRERMNTEAFF
.	TRBV1	TRBJ1-4	.	TGCACCAGCATCGGGACAGGTGAACATGAAAAACTGTTTTTT	CTSIGTGEHEKLFF
TRBD1	TRBV19	TRBJ2-3	.	TGTGCCAGTAGCCTGGACAGGGAAGATACGCAGTATTTT	CASSLDREDTQYF
.	TRBV18	TRBJ1-6	once	TGTGCCAGCTCACCTGCCGGGGAATCTTCACCCCTCCACTTT	CASSPAGESSPLHF
.	TRBV18	TRBJ2-3	.	TGTGCCAGCTCATCGGACAGTCGCTATATCACAGATACGCAGTATTTT	CASSSDSRYITDTQYF
TRBD1	TRBV10-3	TRBJ1-1	.	TGTGCCATCAGTGACTCGACAGGGGGAAAGACTGAAGCTTTCTTT	CAISDSTGGKTEAFF
.	TRBV5-1	TRBJ1-2	.	TGCGCCAGCAGCTCTACAGGTGATGGCTACACCTTC	CASSSTGDGYTF
TRBD1	TRBV9	TRBJ1-1	.	TGTGCCAGCAGCCCCCGGGACAGGGGCCGGAACACTGAAGCTTTCTTT	CASSPRDRGRNTEAFF
TRBD1	TRBV20-1	TRBJ1-4	.	TGCAGTGCTAGTTGGGGACAGTTAACAACTAATGAAAAACTGTTTTTT	CSASWGQLTTNEKLFF
.	TRBV9	TRBJ2-6	.	TGTGCCAGCAGCGTAGGCTTCAGAGGGACCCCCGGGGCCAACGTCCTGACTTTC	CASSVGFRGTPGANVLTF
.	TRBV6-6	TRBJ2-6	.	TGTGCCAGCAGCACCACAGGGTCTGGGGCCAACGTCCTGACTTTC	CASSTTGSGANVLTF
.	TRBV18	TRBJ1-1	.	TGTGCCAGCTCACCAAGATCAAACACTGAAGCTTTCTTT	CASSPRSNTEAFF
TRBD2	TRBV29-1	TRBJ2-7	.	TGCAGCGTTGTTACTGCGGGGGGGAGGGACGAGCAGTACTTC	CSVVTAGGRDEQYF
.	TRBV12-3/TRBV12-4	TRBJ2-7	.	TGTGCCAGCAGTTTGCAGGGACGCTACGAGCAGTACTTC	CASSLQGRYEQYF
.	TRBV15	TRBJ1-1	.	TGTGCCACCACTTGGGGCAGACAGGCCGAAGCTTTCTTT	CATTWGRQAEAFF
.	TRBV18	TRBJ2-7	.	TGTGCCAGCTCCCCGAACGGGGCCTACGAGCAGTACTTC	CASSPNGAYEQYF
.	TRBV14	TRBJ2-7	.	TGTGCCAGCAGCCAAGACTGGGGCCTCTCCTACGAGCAGTACTTC	CASSQDWGLSYEQYF
.	TRBV9	TRBJ1-3	.	TGTGCCAGCAGCGTGGATTTCCAGAACTCTGGAAACACCATATATTTT	CASSVDFQNSGNTIYF
TRBD1	TRBV7-9	TRBJ1-6	.	TGTGCCAGCAGCTTCGACAGGGAGGGATCACCCCTCCACTTT	CASSFDREGSPLHF
.	TRBV3-1/TRBV3-2	TRBJ2-1	.	TGTGCCAGCAGCCAATCGGGACTTAACTACAATGAGCAGTTCTTC	CASSQSGLNYNEQFF
TRBD1	TRBV12-5	TRBJ1-2	.	TGTGCTAGTGGTCCCACCCGGGACAGCTTTAACTATGGCTACACCTTC	CASGPTRDSFNYGYTF
.	TRBV28	TRBJ1-2	.	TGTGCCAGCAGTTTAGTGGGCTATGGCTACACCTTC	CASSLVGYGYTF
.	TRBV6-2/TRBV6-3	TRBJ2-1	.	TGTGCCAGCACCCCAGGGCCCGGGGCGGGACAACGGAATGAGCAGTTCTTC	CASTPGPGAGQRNEQFF
.	TRBV7-2	TRBJ1-2	.	TGTGCCAGCAGCTTAGGTGGGACCTATGGCTACACCTTC	CASSLGGTYGYTF
TRBD1	TRBV18	TRBJ1-5	.	TGTGCCAGCTCACCAGGGGTAGACAGGGGTTTCAATCAGCCCCAGCATTTT	CASSPGVDRGFNQPQHF
.	TRBV5-4	TRBJ2-1	once	TGTGCCAGCAGCCGACAGTACAATGAGCAGTTCTTC	CASSRQYNEQFF
TRBD1	TRBV5-4	TRBJ1-1	.	TGTGCCAGCAGCTTTGCAGGGGGGAACACTGAAGCTTTCTTT	CASSFAGGNTEAFF
TRBD2	TRBV9	TRBJ2-3	.	TGTGCCAGCAGCGTAGGGGCTAGCGGGGGGATCACAGATACGCAGTATTTT	CASSVGASGGITDTQYF
TRBD2	TRBV6-2/TRBV6-3	TRBJ2-1	.	TGTGCCAGCAGCTTCAGGACTAGCGGGGGGGTAGGCTACAATGAGCAGTTCTTC	CASSFRTSGGVGYNEQFF
.	TRBV12-5	TRBJ2-1	.	TGTGCTAGTGGTTTGGTACCGAGTAGCTCCTACAATGAGCAGTTCTTC	CASGLVPSSSYNEQFF
.	TRBV27	TRBJ1-2	once	TGTGCCAGCAGCTATAGTGGCAGCTATGGCTACACCTTC	CASSYSGSYGYTF
.	TRBV5-8	TRBJ2-7	.	TGTGCCAGCAGCTTTGGCTCACCGAGCTCCTACGAGCAGTACTTC	CASSFGSPSSYEQYF
.	TRBV5-6	TRBJ2-2	.	TGTGCCAGCCGTGAACAGGGGAACACCGGGGAGCTGTTTTTT	CASREQGNTGELFF
.	TRBV2	TRBJ1-1	.	TGTGCCAGCAGTGACTCGGGACTCCCGAACACTGAAGCTTTCTTT	CASSDSGLPNTEAFF